This TCR beta chain appears in the sequencing data of a study of OX40 agonist ivuxolimab in advanced cancers. At the level of the study: At 0.01 to 10 mg/kg, ivuxolimab was administered intravenously to patients every 2 weeks.

Germline CDR1 MNHNY, CDR2 SVGAGI (reference sequence). This CDR3 comprises 15 residues. V was cut by 5 bases and J by 2 bases, with 15 bases left in between. Produced via immunoSEQ multiplex PCR; TCRdb's table is partial and in-frame only. Altogether tens of thousands of clones are present, more than 85% being singletons, with the ten largest covering 11% to 15%. This clonotype originated in an adult with an advanced solid tumor such as melanoma, head and neck, liver or kidney cancer. This rearrangement joins TRBV6-6 to TRBJ1-2, with D hard to call. The sample here was CD4+ or CD8+ T cells sorted from blood, taken in a trial of the OX40 agonist ivuxolimab. DNA for the CDR3: TGTGCCAGCAGTCCACTTTCGGCAGCGAACTATGGCTACACCTTC. It yields the protein CASSPLSAANYGYTF.